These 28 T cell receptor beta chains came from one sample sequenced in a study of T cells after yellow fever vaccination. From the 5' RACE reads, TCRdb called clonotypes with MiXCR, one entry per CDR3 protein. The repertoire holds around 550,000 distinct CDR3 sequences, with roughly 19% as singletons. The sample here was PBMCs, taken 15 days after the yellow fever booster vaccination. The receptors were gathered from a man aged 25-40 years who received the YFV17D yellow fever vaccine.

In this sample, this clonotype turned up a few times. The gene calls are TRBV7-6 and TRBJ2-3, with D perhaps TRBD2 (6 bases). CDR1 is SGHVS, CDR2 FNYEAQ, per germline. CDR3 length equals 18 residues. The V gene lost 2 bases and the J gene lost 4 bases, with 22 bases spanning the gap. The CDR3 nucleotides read TGTGCCAGCAGCTTATCTTTAAGCGGGCGAGGGGCCTCAGATACGCAGTATTTT. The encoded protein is CASSLSLSGRGASDTQYF.

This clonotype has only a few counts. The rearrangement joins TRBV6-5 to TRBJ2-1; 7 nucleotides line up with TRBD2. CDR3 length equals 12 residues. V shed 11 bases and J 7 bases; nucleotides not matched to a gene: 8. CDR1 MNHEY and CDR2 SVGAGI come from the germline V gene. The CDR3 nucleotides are TGTGCCTCTACAGCGGGAAGGAATGAGCAGTTCTTC. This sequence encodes CASTAGRNEQFF.

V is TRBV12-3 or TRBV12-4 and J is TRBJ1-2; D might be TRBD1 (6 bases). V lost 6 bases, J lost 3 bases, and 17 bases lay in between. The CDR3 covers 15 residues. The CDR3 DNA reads TGTGCCAGCAGGGAGGCCTGGGGGCCCTACTATGGCTACACCTTC. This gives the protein CASREAWGPYYGYTF.

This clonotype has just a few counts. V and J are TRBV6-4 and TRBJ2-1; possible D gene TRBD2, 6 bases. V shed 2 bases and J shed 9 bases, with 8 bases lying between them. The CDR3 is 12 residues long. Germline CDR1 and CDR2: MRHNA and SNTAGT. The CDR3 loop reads CASSDGGFEQFF. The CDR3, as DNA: TGTGCCAGCAGTGACGGGGGGTTTGAGCAGTTCTTC.

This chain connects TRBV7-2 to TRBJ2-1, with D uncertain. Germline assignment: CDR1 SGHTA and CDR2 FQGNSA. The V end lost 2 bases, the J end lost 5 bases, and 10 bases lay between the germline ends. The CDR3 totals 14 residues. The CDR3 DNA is TGTGCCAGCAGCTTACTCATGGCCCACAATGAGCAGTTCTTC. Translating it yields CASSLLMAHNEQFF.

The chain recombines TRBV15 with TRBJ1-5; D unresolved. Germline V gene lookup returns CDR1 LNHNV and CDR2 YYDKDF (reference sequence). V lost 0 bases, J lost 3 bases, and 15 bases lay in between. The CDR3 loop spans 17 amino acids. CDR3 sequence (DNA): TGTGCCACCAGCAGAGATTTTGTCCGCACCTCCAATCAGCCCCAGCATTTT. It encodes CATSRDFVRTSNQPQHF.

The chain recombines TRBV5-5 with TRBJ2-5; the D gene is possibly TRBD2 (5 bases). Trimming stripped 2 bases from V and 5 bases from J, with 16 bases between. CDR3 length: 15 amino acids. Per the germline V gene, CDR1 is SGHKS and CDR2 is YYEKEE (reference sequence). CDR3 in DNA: TGTGCCAGCAGCTTAGAGGGTTGGGGATCGGAGACCCAGTACTTC. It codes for CASSLEGWGSETQYF.

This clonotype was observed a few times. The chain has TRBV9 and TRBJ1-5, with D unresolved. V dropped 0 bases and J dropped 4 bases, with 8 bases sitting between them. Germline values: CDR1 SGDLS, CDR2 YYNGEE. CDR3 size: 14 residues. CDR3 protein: CASSVDARNQPQHF. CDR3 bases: TGTGCCAGCAGCGTAGACGCACGGAATCAGCCCCAGCATTTT.

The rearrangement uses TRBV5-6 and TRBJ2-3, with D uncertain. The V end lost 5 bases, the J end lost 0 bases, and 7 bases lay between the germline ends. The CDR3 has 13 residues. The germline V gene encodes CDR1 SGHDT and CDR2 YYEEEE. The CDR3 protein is CASRMTSTDTQYF. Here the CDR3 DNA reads TGTGCCAGCAGGATGACTAGCACAGATACGCAGTATTTT.

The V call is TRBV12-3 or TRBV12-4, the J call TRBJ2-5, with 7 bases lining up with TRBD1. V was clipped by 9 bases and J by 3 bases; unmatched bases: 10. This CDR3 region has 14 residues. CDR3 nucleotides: TGTGCCAGTCCGAGGGACAGCACCAAAGAGACCCAGTACTTC. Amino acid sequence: CASPRDSTKETQYF.

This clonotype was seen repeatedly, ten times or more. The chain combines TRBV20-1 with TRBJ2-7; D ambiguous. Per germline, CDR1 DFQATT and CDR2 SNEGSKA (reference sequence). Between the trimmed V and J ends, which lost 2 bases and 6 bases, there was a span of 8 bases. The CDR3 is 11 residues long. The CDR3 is CSARSDREQYF. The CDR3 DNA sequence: TGCAGTGCTAGATCGGACCGCGAGCAGTACTTC.

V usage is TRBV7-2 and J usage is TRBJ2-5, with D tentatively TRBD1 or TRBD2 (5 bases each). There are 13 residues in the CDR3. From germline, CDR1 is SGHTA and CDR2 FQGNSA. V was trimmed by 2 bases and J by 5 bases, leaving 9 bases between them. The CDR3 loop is CASSLRDGETQYF. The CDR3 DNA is TGTGCCAGCAGCTTACGGGACGGGGAGACCCAGTACTTC.

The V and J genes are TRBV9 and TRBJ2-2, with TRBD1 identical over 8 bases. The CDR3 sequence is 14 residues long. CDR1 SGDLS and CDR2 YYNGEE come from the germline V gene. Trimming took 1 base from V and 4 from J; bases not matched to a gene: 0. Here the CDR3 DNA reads TGTGCCAGCAGCGTACAGGGGGCCACCGGGGAGCTGTTTTTT. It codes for CASSVQGATGELFF.

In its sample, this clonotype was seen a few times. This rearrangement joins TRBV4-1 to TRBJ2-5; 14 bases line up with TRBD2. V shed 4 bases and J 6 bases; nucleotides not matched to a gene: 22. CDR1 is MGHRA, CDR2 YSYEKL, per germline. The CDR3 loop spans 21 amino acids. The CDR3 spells CASSLYTPKTSGRAVLKTQYF. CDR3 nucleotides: TGCGCCAGCAGCCTCTACACCCCTAAGACTAGCGGGAGGGCCGTGCTTAAGACCCAGTACTTC.

The CDR3 sequence is CASSLAQDSSYEQYF. The CDR3 DNA is TGTGCCAGCAGCTTAGCTCAGGACAGCTCCTACGAGCAGTACTTC. The J gene is TRBJ2-7, the V gene TRBV7-6; D perhaps matches TRBD1 (6 bases). Deletions cut 0 bases from V and 0 bases from J, with 9 bases between. The CDR3 runs 15 residues. CDR1 and CDR2 (germline): SGHVS, FNYEAQ.

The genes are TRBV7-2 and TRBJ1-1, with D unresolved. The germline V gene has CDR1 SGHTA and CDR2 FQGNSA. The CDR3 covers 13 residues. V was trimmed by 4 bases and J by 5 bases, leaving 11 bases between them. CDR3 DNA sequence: TGTGCCAGCAGCTCCAATTACGGAACTGAAGCTTTCTTT. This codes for CASSSNYGTEAFF.

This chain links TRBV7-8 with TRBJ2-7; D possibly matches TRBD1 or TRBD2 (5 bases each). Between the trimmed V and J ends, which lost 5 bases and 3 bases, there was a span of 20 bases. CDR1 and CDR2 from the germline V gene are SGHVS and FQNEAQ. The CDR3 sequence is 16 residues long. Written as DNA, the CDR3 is TGTGCCAGCAGCCCCCGTCCCCAGGGTAGCGTCTACGAGCAGTACTTC. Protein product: CASSPRPQGSVYEQYF.

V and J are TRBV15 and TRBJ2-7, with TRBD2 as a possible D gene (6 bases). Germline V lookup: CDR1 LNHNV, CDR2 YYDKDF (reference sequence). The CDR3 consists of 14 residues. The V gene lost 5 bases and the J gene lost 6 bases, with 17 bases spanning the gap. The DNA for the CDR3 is TGTGCCACCAGCCGGGGGACCGGGGGATCCGAGCAGTACTTC. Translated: CATSRGTGGSEQYF.

This CDR3 reads CASSHLSGGGSEQFF. CDR3 DNA sequence: TGTGCCAGCAGCCATTTGAGCGGGGGAGGGAGTGAGCAGTTCTTC. The chain joins TRBV5-5 to TRBJ2-1; 8 bases match TRBD2. Germline V gene sequence: CDR1 SGHKS, CDR2 YYEKEE (reference sequence). Trimming cost V 4 bases and J 9 bases; bases outside gene matches: 12. The CDR3 is 15 residues long. Combining the CDR3 with reference TRBV5-5 and TRBJ2-1 gives the whole variable domain DAGVTQSPTHLIKTRGQQVTLRCSPISGHKSVSWYQQVLGQGPQFIFQYYEKEERGRGNFPDRFSARQFPNYSSELNVNALLLGDSALYLCASSHLSGGGSEQFFGPGTRLTVL.

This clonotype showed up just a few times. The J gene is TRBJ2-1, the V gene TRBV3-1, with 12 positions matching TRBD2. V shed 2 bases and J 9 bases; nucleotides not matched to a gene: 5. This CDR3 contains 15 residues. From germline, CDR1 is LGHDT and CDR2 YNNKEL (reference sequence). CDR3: CASSQRLAGETEQFF. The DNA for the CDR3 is TGTGCCAGCAGCCAAAGACTAGCGGGAGAAACTGAGCAGTTCTTC.

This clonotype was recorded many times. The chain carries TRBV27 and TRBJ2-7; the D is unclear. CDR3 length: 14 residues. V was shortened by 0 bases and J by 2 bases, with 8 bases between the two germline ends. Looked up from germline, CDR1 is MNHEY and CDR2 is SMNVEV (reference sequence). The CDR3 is CASSLSRFPYEQYF. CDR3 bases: TGTGCCAGCAGTTTATCCAGGTTTCCCTACGAGCAGTACTTC.

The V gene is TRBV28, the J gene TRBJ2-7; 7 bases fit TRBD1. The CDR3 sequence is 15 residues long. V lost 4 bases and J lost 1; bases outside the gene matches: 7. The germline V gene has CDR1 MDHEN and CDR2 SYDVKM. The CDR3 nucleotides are TGTGCCAGCAGTTCGCTGGACAGGAGATCCTACGAGCAGTACTTC. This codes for CASSSLDRRSYEQYF.

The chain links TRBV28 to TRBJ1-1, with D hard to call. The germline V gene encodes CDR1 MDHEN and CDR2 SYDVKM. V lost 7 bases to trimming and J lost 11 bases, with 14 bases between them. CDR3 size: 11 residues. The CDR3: CASKQWSMAFF. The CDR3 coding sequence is TGTGCCAGCAAGCAGTGGAGTATGGCTTTCTTT. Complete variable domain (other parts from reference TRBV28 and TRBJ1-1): DVKVTQSSRYLVKRTGEKVFLECVQDMDHENMFWYRQDPGLGLRLIYFSYDVKMKEKGDIPEGYSVSREKKERFSLILESASTNQTSMYLCASKQWSMAFFGQGTRLTVV.

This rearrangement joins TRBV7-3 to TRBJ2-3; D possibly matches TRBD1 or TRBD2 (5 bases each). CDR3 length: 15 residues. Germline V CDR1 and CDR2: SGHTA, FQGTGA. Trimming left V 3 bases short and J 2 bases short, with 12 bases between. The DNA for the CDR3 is TGTGCCAGCAGCTTTGGGGACCGCAACACAGATACGCAGTATTTT. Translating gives CASSFGDRNTDTQYF.

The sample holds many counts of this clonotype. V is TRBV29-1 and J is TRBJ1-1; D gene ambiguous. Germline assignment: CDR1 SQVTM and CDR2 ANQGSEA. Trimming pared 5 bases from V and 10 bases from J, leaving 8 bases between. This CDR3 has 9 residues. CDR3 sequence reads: CSVTEGAFF. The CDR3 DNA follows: TGCAGCGTTACAGAGGGAGCTTTCTTT.

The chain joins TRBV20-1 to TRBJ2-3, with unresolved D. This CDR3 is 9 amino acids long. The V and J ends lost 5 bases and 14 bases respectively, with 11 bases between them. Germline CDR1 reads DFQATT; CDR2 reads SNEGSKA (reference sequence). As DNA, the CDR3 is TGCAGTGCTCGCTGGCCCCCGTATTTT. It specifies CSARWPPYF.

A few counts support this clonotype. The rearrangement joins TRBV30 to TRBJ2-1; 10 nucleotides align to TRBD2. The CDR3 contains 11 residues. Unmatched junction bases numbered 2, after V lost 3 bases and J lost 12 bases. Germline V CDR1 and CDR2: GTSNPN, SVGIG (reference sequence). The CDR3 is CAWRVAGGQFF. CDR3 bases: TGTGCCTGGAGGGTAGCGGGAGGGCAGTTCTTC.

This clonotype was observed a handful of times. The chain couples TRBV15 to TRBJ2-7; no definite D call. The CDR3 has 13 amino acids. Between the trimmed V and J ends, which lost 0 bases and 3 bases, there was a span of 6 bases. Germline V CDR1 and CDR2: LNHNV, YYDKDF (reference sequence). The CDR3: CATSRDGRYEQYF. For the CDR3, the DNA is TGTGCCACCAGCAGAGATGGGCGCTACGAGCAGTACTTC.